The 18 T cell receptor beta chains presented below share a single source sample, sequenced in a study of cytomegalovirus exposure and HLA in healthy donors. The study ran its PCR with 60 Vbeta and 13 Jbeta primers. Measured with immunoSEQ multiplex PCR; TCRdb has only the in-frame clones, and not every one. The sample has fewer than 200,000 clones, about three quarters seen once. The specimen sequenced was PBMCs. These receptors were collected from a female donor in good health and CMV-seronegative.

V and J are TRBV5-6 and TRBJ2-7; TRBD2 agrees at 8 bases. Germline V gene sequence: CDR1 SGHDT, CDR2 YYEEEE. The CDR3 extends over 18 amino acids. The V and J ends lost 4 bases and 7 bases, in that order; junction bases with no gene match: 22. CDR3 nucleotide sequence: TGTGCCAGCAGCCCCGGGGGGGCGGGGGGCCGCTCTCGGGGGGAGCAGTACTTC. Its protein product is CASSPGGAGGRSRGEQYF.

The gene calls are TRBV7-9 and TRBJ2-5; TRBD1 might be the D (5 bases). This CDR3 has 15 amino acids. Trimming left V 1 base short and J 5 bases short, with 14 bases between. The germline CDR1 and CDR2 sequences are SEHNR and FQNEAQ (reference sequence). The CDR3 loop reads CASSLVGAWAETQYF. Here the CDR3 DNA reads TGTGCCAGCAGCTTAGTAGGGGCATGGGCGGAGACCCAGTACTTC.

This clone was detected once. The chain uses TRBV15 and TRBJ1-2; D is possibly TRBD1 (6 bases). CDR3 length equals 14 residues. Per the germline V gene, CDR1 is LNHNV and CDR2 is YYDKDF (reference sequence). With 0 bases removed from V and 4 bases from J, the gap between germline ends came to 9 bases. CDR3 nucleotides: TGTGCCACCAGCAGAGATCGAGGGGGCTATGGCTACACCTTC. It encodes CATSRDRGGYGYTF.

The chain recombines TRBV7-2 with TRBJ2-2; a weak D match, TRBD2 (7 bases). V lost 3 bases to trimming and J lost 0 bases, with 14 bases between them. This CDR3 comprises 17 residues. Looked up from germline, CDR1 is SGHTA and CDR2 is FQGNSA. CDR3 sequence reads: CASSFRAGAANTGELFF. In nucleotides, the CDR3 is TGTGCCAGCAGCTTTCGCGCGGGGGCAGCGAACACCGGGGAGCTGTTTTTT.

The chain joins TRBV28 to TRBJ2-7, with 7 nucleotides matching TRBD1. The germline CDR1 and CDR2 sequences are MDHEN and SYDVKM. There are 16 residues in the CDR3. Trimming took 6 bases from V and 4 from J; bases not matched to a gene: 15. CDR3 DNA: TGTGCCAGCAGCCCGACCACAGGGGTCCCTCTGTACGAGCAGTACTTC. Protein: CASSPTTGVPLYEQYF.

This chain links TRBV5-5 with TRBJ1-1; TRBD1 is a possible D gene (5 bases). Germline-derived CDR1 and CDR2 are SGHKS and YYEKEE (reference sequence). There are 12 residues in the CDR3. V was trimmed by 8 bases and J by 4 bases, leaving 12 bases between them. CDR3 DNA sequence: TGTGCCAGTCGTGGGGGGAGCACTGAAGCTTTCTTT. This gives the protein CASRGGSTEAFF.

V is TRBV14 and J is TRBJ2-7, with D possibly being TRBD1 (6 bases). This CDR3 spans 15 amino acids. Germline V gene lookup returns CDR1 SGHDN and CDR2 FVKESK. V lost 5 bases to trimming and J lost 3 bases, with 17 bases between them. The DNA of the CDR3 is TGTGCCAGCAGCTTACAGGGCCCTGGATACTACGAGCAGTACTTC. Its protein product is CASSLQGPGYYEQYF.

The V and J genes are TRBV25-1 and TRBJ2-4, with 10 bases identical to TRBD2. CDR1 MGHDK and CDR2 SYGVNS come from the germline V gene. The ends lost 4 bases at V and 9 bases at J; junction bases unmatched: 9. This CDR3 region has 15 residues. CDR3 DNA sequence: TGTGCCAGCAGTGCAGGAGCGGGGGGGCGCAGCATTCAGTACTTC. It codes for CASSAGAGGRSIQYF. The complete variable domain, with remaining parts taken from reference TRBV25-1 and TRBJ2-4, reads EADIYQTPRYLVIGTGKKITLECSQTMGHDKMYWYQQDPGMELHLIHYSYGVNSTEKGDLSSESTVSRIRTEHFPLTLESARPSHTSQYLCASSAGAGGRSIQYFGAGTRLSVL.

The V gene is TRBV27, the J gene TRBJ1-2, with TRBD1 matching over 9 bases. The V segment lost 5 bases and the J segment 8 bases; nucleotides outside the gene matches: 9. The length of the CDR3 is 14 residues. In germline, CDR1 is MNHEY, CDR2 SMNVEV (reference sequence). DNA of the CDR3: TGTGCCAGCAGTGATTATACAGGGGGCCGAGGCTACACCTTC. Residues: CASSDYTGGRGYTF.

This clone was seen a handful of times. V usage is TRBV2 and J usage is TRBJ2-5, with D possibly TRBD1 on 6 matching bases. The V and J ends lost 5 bases and 3 bases respectively, with 16 bases between them. Per the germline V gene, CDR1 is SNHLY and CDR2 is FYNNEI. This CDR3 contains 15 residues. The CDR3 bases are TGTGCCAGCAGTCCCTACGGGACACTTAAAGAGACCCAGTACTTC. Translating it yields CASSPYGTLKETQYF.

The chain employs TRBV28 and TRBJ2-3; TRBD2 aligns across 7 bases. This CDR3 is built from 20 residues. Unmatched junction bases numbered 18, after V lost 3 bases and J lost 0 bases. The germline gives CDR1 MDHEN, CDR2 SYDVKM. The CDR3 sequence is CASSFSASGRNIPSTDTQYF. In DNA, the CDR3 is TGTGCCAGCAGTTTCTCGGCTAGCGGTCGGAACATCCCTAGCACAGATACGCAGTATTTT.

The chain uses TRBV13 and TRBJ2-2; possible D gene TRBD2, 5 bases. Trimming pared 2 bases from V and 0 bases from J, leaving 16 bases between. Germline-derived CDR1 and CDR2 are PRHDT and FYEKMQ (reference sequence). The CDR3 is 18 residues long. In nucleotides, the CDR3 is TGTGCCAGCAGCTTAATTACGGGGATTCGTGCGAACACCGGGGAGCTGTTTTTT. Translating gives CASSLITGIRANTGELFF.

The J gene is TRBJ2-1, the V gene TRBV7-8, with TRBD2 matching 7 bases. CDR1 is SGHVS and CDR2 is FQNEAQ in the germline V gene. The CDR3 is 16 amino acids. Unmatched junction bases numbered 14, after V lost 5 bases and J lost 7 bases. CDR3 residues: CASSQKASGQRNEQFF. The CDR3 DNA is TGTGCCAGCAGCCAGAAGGCTAGCGGTCAGAGGAATGAGCAGTTCTTC.

This clone has a single count. The CDR3 reads CASSPRMNTEAFF. The CDR3 DNA reads TGTGCCAGCAGCCCGCGGATGAACACTGAAGCTTTCTTT. V usage is TRBV14 and J usage is TRBJ1-1; D is unclear. The CDR3 contains 13 residues. Germline V gene sequence: CDR1 SGHDN, CDR2 FVKESK. With 4 bases removed from V and 0 bases from J, the gap between germline ends came to 6 bases.

This clone came up a few times. The chain links TRBV7-3 to TRBJ2-1; possible D gene TRBD2, 6 bases. Trimming pared 5 bases from V and 3 bases from J, leaving 11 bases between. Germline CDR1 is SGHTA and CDR2 is FQGTGA. This CDR3 spans 14 amino acids. CDR3 sequence (DNA): TGTGCCAGCAGCCCAACGGGAGTCTACAATGAGCAGTTCTTC. Its translation is CASSPTGVYNEQFF.

The V gene is TRBV18, the J gene TRBJ2-7; D possibly corresponds to TRBD2 (5 bases). The V gene's germline CDR1 is KGHSH and CDR2 LQKENI. This CDR3 spans 13 amino acids. V dropped 3 bases and J dropped 4 bases, with 10 bases sitting between them. The CDR3 DNA sequence: TGTGCCAGCTCACCGGGGTCGGGATACGAGCAGTACTTC. It specifies CASSPGSGYEQYF.

This chain uses TRBV4-2 with TRBJ2-5; the D gene is possibly TRBD2 (5 bases). Germline lookup yields CDR1 LGHNA and CDR2 YNFKEQ. The CDR3 sequence is 14 residues long. Trimming left V 1 base short and J 2 bases short, with 8 bases between. CDR3 sequence: CASSQVRGQETQYF. DNA for the CDR3: TGTGCCAGCAGCCAAGTCCGGGGTCAAGAGACCCAGTACTTC.

The chain has TRBV4-2 and TRBJ1-4; no clear D. Germline V gene data show CDR1 as LGHNA and CDR2 as YNFKEQ. V lost 4 bases and J lost 4, with 13 bases in between. The CDR3 length is 15 residues. The CDR3 spells CASSPEAEDNEKLFF. The DNA for the CDR3 is TGTGCCAGCAGCCCAGAGGCGGAAGATAATGAAAAACTGTTTTTT.